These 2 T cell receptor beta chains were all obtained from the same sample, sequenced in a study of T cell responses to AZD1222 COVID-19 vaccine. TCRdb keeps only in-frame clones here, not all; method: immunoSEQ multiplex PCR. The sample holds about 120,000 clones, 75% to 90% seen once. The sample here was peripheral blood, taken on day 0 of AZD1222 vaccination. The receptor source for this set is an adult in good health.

This CDR3 is CASSLGLSEVSNQPQHF. CDR3 sequence (DNA): TGTGCCAGCAGTTTAGGGTTGTCGGAGGTAAGCAATCAGCCCCAGCATTTT. The V gene is TRBV28, the J gene TRBJ1-5; D call uncertain. Germline V gene sequence: CDR1 MDHEN, CDR2 SYDVKM. Trimming left V 2 bases short and J 1 base short, with 15 bases between. The CDR3 covers 17 residues. Variable domain in full (rest from reference TRBV28 and TRBJ1-5): DVKVTQSSRYLVKRTGEKVFLECVQDMDHENMFWYRQDPGLGLRLIYFSYDVKMKEKGDIPEGYSVSREKKERFSLILESASTNQTSMYLCASSLGLSEVSNQPQHFGDGTRLSIL.

The chain's CDR3 is CASSKRRDRWETEAFF. For the CDR3, the DNA is TGTGCCAGCAGCAAAAGGAGGGACAGGTGGGAGACTGAAGCTTTCTTT. The chain has TRBV21-1 and TRBJ1-1; the table's D call, TRBD1, has no DNA check behind it. TRBV21-1 is recorded as a pseudogene. This CDR3 has 16 amino acids.